One sample yielded the 8 T cell receptor beta chains listed below, sequenced in a study of blood T cell repertoires in COVID-19. TCRdb keeps only in-frame clones here, not all; method: immunoSEQ multiplex PCR. The repertoire has 150,000 to 200,000 clones, just over 85% of them found once; the top ten carry about 8.2%. Sequenced material: peripheral blood. The receptors were sampled from a man aged 55 to 70 with acute or convalescent COVID-19.

This CDR3 reads CASSYEGSYGYTF. For the CDR3, the DNA is TGTGCCAGCAGTTACGAGGGTAGCTATGGCTACACCTTC. The chain couples TRBV6-5 to TRBJ1-2, with D uncertain. The CDR3 extends over 13 amino acids. The germline V gene encodes CDR1 MNHEY and CDR2 SVGAGI. V was shortened by 2 bases and J by 4 bases, with 8 bases between the two germline ends.

By frequency in the sample, this clone is medium-sized. The chain links TRBV27 to TRBJ2-1; TRBD2 aligns across 10 bases. The CDR3 is 17 residues long. Germline CDR1 reads MNHEY; CDR2 reads SMNVEV (reference sequence). The ends lost 5 bases at V and 5 bases at J; junction bases unmatched: 12. CDR3 nucleotides: TGTGCCAGCAGTCCGACCTCCGGGACTAGCGCCGACAATGAGCAGTTCTTC. Translated, it gives CASSPTSGTSADNEQFF.

This clone has only a few counts. This chain links TRBV5-1 with TRBJ2-2; weak D call: TRBD2 (6 bases). Trimming left V 3 bases short and J 5 bases short, with 17 bases between. The germline V gene has CDR1 SGHRS and CDR2 YFSETQ. The CDR3 loop spans 16 amino acids. CDR3 region: CASSSIPGLGTGELFF. The CDR3 DNA follows: TGCGCCAGCAGCTCGATCCCGGGACTGGGGACCGGGGAGCTGTTTTTT.

The J gene is TRBJ2-3, the V gene TRBV2, with 9 bases aligning to TRBD2. The junction had 16 bases not matched to a gene; V was cut back by 5 bases and J by 4 bases. Germline CDR1 and CDR2: SNHLY and FYNNEI. The CDR3 is made up of 18 amino acids. CDR3 amino acids: CASSQGKVAGGSSDTQYF. The CDR3 coding sequence is TGTGCCAGCAGTCAGGGAAAAGTGGCGGGAGGGTCCTCAGATACGCAGTATTTT. The full variable domain, rest sourced from reference TRBV2 and TRBJ2-3, is EPEVTQTPSHQVTQMGQEVILRCVPISNHLYFYWYRQILGQKVEFLVSFYNNEISEKSEIFDDQFSVERPDGSNFTLKIRSTKLEDSAMYFCASSQGKVAGGSSDTQYFGPGTRLTVL.

The CDR3 DNA sequence: TGTGCCAGCAGCGTAGCGGGGGTCCAAGAGACCCAGTACTTC. Translated, it gives CASSVAGVQETQYF. This chain connects TRBV9 to TRBJ2-5; maybe TRBD2 (6 bases). Trimming removed 0 bases from V and 1 base from J, with 7 bases in between. Germline V gives CDR1 SGDLS, CDR2 YYNGEE. CDR3 length: 14 residues.

The chain has TRBV2 and TRBJ1-5, with TRBD1 identical over 10 bases. Germline-derived CDR1 and CDR2 are SNHLY and FYNNEI. V lost 6 bases to trimming and J lost 4 bases; unmatched junction nucleotides: 9. The CDR3 is made up of 16 amino acids. The CDR3 region has the DNA TGTGCCAGCAGCGTGACAGGGGGCGACCCAAATCAGCCCCAGCATTTT. Amino acid sequence: CASSVTGGDPNQPQHF.

The chain couples TRBV3-1 (or the pseudogene TRBV3-2) to TRBJ2-7; a possible D gene is TRBD2 (5 bases). The V gene lost 4 bases and the J gene lost 0 bases, with 19 bases spanning the gap. The length of the CDR3 is 17 residues. The germline V gene has CDR1 LGHDT and CDR2 YNNKEL (reference sequence). The CDR3 sequence: CASSPTSMQRSSYEQYF. DNA of the CDR3: TGTGCCAGCAGCCCCACGAGTATGCAGCGGAGCTCCTACGAGCAGTACTTC.

The J gene is TRBJ2-2, the V gene TRBV7-8; D might be TRBD1 (6 bases). This CDR3 has 14 amino acids. V was pared by 3 bases and J by 8 bases, with 13 bases between. The germline CDR1 and CDR2 sequences are SGHVS and FQNEAQ. CDR3 in DNA: TGTGCCAGCAGCTTGTACAGGGTCGTTGGGGAGCTGTTTTTT. It yields the protein CASSLYRVVGELFF.